The TCR beta chain under discussion was sequenced for a study of type 1 regulatory T cells. Study background: T-allo10 is an in vitro-generated, Tr1-enriched CD4 T cell product specific for alloantigen.

Via MiXCR, TCRdb re-called the reads, giving one row per CDR3 protein. Found here are some 89,000 distinct CDR3 sequences, 30% to 35% of them singletons; the top ten hold around 2.3%. CDR3 length: 14 residues. V dropped 6 bases and J dropped 7; count of bases not matched to a gene: 8. From germline, CDR1 is DFQATT and CDR2 SNEGSKA (reference sequence). The chain employs TRBV20-1 and TRBJ2-1, with 11 nucleotides matching TRBD2. Sequenced material: CD4+ T cells, either the whole sample or a sorted fraction (not recorded which). The clonotype was recovered from a human donor in good health. This CDR3 reads CSASFLAGGNEQFF. CDR3 bases: TGCAGTGCCTCTTTCTTAGCGGGAGGGAATGAGCAGTTCTTC.